These 20 T cell receptor beta chains were sequenced from one sample in a study of T-cell reconstitution after alpha-beta-depleted transplantation in children. Unique molecular identifiers were built into the TCRbeta library. TCRdb called the PCR reads again in MiXCR, with one record for every CDR3 protein. Found here are nearly 400,000 distinct CDR3 sequences, roughly 20% of them singletons; the top ten hold approximately 3.9%. Sequenced material: PBMCs from the stem cell graft donor, taken from the stem cell graft. These receptors all stem from a human donor who donated a stem cell graft to a child with acute myeloid leukemia.

The rearrangement uses TRBV4-2 and TRBJ2-1; possibly TRBD2 for D (6 bases). CDR3 length: 16 amino acids. Germline V gene sequence: CDR1 LGHNA, CDR2 YNFKEQ. Trimming took 0 bases from V and 3 from J, leaving 12 bases between them. CDR3 residues: CASSQDMRGNYNEQFF. The CDR3 DNA reads as TGTGCCAGCAGCCAAGATATGCGGGGAAACTACAATGAGCAGTTCTTC.

V is TRBV5-1 and J is TRBJ2-1, with 14 nucleotides matching TRBD2. V lost 3 bases, J lost 9 bases, and 8 bases stayed unmatched. In germline, CDR1 is SGHRS, CDR2 YFSETQ. The CDR3 totals 16 residues. The CDR3: CASSSNPGLAGAEQFF. Here the CDR3 DNA reads TGCGCCAGCAGCTCAAACCCGGGACTAGCGGGAGCTGAGCAGTTCTTC.

This clonotype has just a few counts. The chain has TRBV12-3 or TRBV12-4 and TRBJ2-1; 8 bases are shared with TRBD2. Unmatched junction bases numbered 12, after V lost 5 bases and J lost 9 bases. The CDR3 sequence is 15 residues long. The CDR3 bases are TGTGCCAGCAGTAGACCCCCGGGACTAGATAGTGAGCAGTTCTTC. Translation gives CASSRPPGLDSEQFF.

This clonotype was recorded a few times. This chain connects TRBV5-1 to TRBJ2-3, with TRBD2 matching 10 bases. In germline, CDR1 is SGHRS, CDR2 YFSETQ. The ends lost 4 bases at V and 6 bases at J; junction bases unmatched: 8. The CDR3 consists of 15 residues. This chain's CDR3 is CASSPTSGEWDTQYF. The CDR3, as DNA: TGCGCCAGCAGCCCTACTAGCGGGGAATGGGATACGCAGTATTTT.

The chain couples TRBV20-1 to TRBJ2-7, with unresolved D. Germline V CDR1 and CDR2: DFQATT, SNEGSKA (reference sequence). V was trimmed by 3 bases and J by 4 bases, leaving 10 bases between them. This CDR3 comprises 12 residues. CDR3 in DNA: TGCAGTGCTAGTTCCGCTTTGTACGAGCAGTACTTC. It is translated as CSASSALYEQYF.

This chain connects TRBV20-1 to TRBJ2-3, with D tentatively TRBD2 (5 bases). V lost 2 bases to trimming and J lost 3 bases, with 15 bases between them. This CDR3 spans 15 amino acids. Per the germline V gene, CDR1 is DFQATT and CDR2 is SNEGSKA (reference sequence). CDR3 in DNA: TGCAGTGCTAGACTAAGAGGGATTGAAACAGATACGCAGTATTTT. Residues: CSARLRGIETDTQYF.

This clonotype has only a few counts. This sequence joins TRBV7-9 and TRBJ2-1, with TRBD2 matching 9 bases. This CDR3 is built from 13 residues. Germline CDR1 reads SEHNR; CDR2 reads FQNEAQ (reference sequence). V gave up 6 bases and J gave up 10 bases; unmatched junction bases: 7. CDR3 sequence: CASRPGTSTEQFF. CDR3 in DNA: TGTGCCAGCAGACCAGGGACTAGCACCGAGCAGTTCTTC.

CDR3 in DNA: TGTGCCATCAGTGTTCAGGTCGGGGAGACCCAGTACTTC. This encodes CAISVQVGETQYF. The chain joins TRBV10-3 to TRBJ2-5; D remains ambiguous. V gave up 4 bases and J gave up 5 bases, with 11 bases separating them. This CDR3 contains 13 residues. CDR1 is ENHRY, CDR2 SYGVKD, per germline.

The chain recombines TRBV11-2 with TRBJ1-1; D is perhaps TRBD1 (6 bases). The CDR3 runs to 14 residues. Germline V gene data show CDR1 as SGHAT and CDR2 as FQNNGV. With 5 bases removed from V and 0 bases from J, the gap between germline ends came to 10 bases. The CDR3 is CASSRGQMNTEAFF. The CDR3 DNA reads TGTGCCAGCAGCCGTGGACAGATGAACACTGAAGCTTTCTTT. The complete variable domain, with remaining parts taken from reference TRBV11-2 and TRBJ1-1, reads EAGVAQSPRYKIIEKRQSVAFWCNPISGHATLYWYQQILGQGPKLLIQFQNNGVVDDSQLPKDRFSAERLKGVDSTLKIQPAKLEDSAVYLCASSRGQMNTEAFFGQGTRLTVV.

There are many counts of this clonotype. The chain is built from TRBV27 and TRBJ2-7; possibly TRBD1 for D (6 bases). The V gene's germline CDR1 is MNHEY and CDR2 SMNVEV (reference sequence). With 8 bases removed from V and 3 bases from J, the gap between germline ends came to 14 bases. The CDR3 contains 13 residues. The CDR3 DNA is TGTGCCAGCGCCTGGATAGGGGGCTACGAGCAGTACTTC. It specifies CASAWIGGYEQYF.

This clonotype showed up just once. The rearrangement links TRBV5-1 to TRBJ2-7, with 10 bases aligning to TRBD1. The CDR3 has 14 amino acids. J was trimmed by 6 bases and V by 3 bases; bases with no gene match: 6. Per the germline V gene, CDR1 is SGHRS and CDR2 is YFSETQ. The CDR3 reads CASSSTGGSIEQYF. CDR3 DNA sequence: TGCGCCAGCAGCTCGACAGGGGGCAGCATCGAGCAGTACTTC.

V is TRBV18 and J is TRBJ2-7, with 7 bases aligning to TRBD1. Germline loops: CDR1 KGHSH, CDR2 LQKENI. With 3 bases clipped from V and 4 bases from J, the junction kept 6 bases outside the gene matches. The CDR3 length is 14 residues. Written as DNA, the CDR3 is TGTGCCAGCTCACCGCAGGGGGTTGAATACGAGCAGTACTTC. It is translated as CASSPQGVEYEQYF.

This chain connects TRBV4-1 to TRBJ2-7, with TRBD1 identical over 10 bases. The CDR3 runs to 15 residues. Germline-derived CDR1 and CDR2 are MGHRA and YSYEKL. V lost 4 bases to trimming and J lost 5 bases; unmatched junction nucleotides: 8. Here the CDR3 reads CASSPETGGVNEQYF. The CDR3 region has the DNA TGCGCCAGCAGCCCCGAGACAGGGGGCGTGAACGAGCAGTACTTC.

The sample holds a few counts of this clonotype. The chain has TRBV10-3 and TRBJ2-3, with 7 bases aligning to TRBD1. V was pared by 7 bases and J by 4 bases, with 8 bases of the junction left unmatched. This CDR3 is 14 amino acids long. Per germline, CDR1 ENHRY and CDR2 SYGVKD. This CDR3 reads CAITSDRSADTQYF. CDR3 sequence (DNA): TGTGCCATCACCTCGGACAGGTCGGCAGATACGCAGTATTTT.

The genes are TRBV5-1 and TRBJ2-1; D remains ambiguous. CDR1 is SGHRS, CDR2 YFSETQ, per germline. Trimming pared 7 bases from V and 10 bases from J, leaving 12 bases between. The CDR3 length is 11 residues. CDR3 nucleotide sequence: TGCGCCAGCGGGCTGAGGACCGAGCAGTTCTTC. Protein product: CASGLRTEQFF.

This clonotype was detected only a few times. The chain joins TRBV5-1 to TRBJ2-7; D remains unclear. Per the germline V gene, CDR1 is SGHRS and CDR2 is YFSETQ. This CDR3 comprises 14 residues. The ends were cut back, 0 bases at V and 7 bases at J, with 14 bases in the middle. CDR3 DNA: TGCGCCAGCAGCTTGGAAGGCAGGTCGCGTGAGCAGTACTTC. Its protein product is CASSLEGRSREQYF.

The chain employs TRBV5-1 and TRBJ2-7; D not certain. V was shortened by 0 bases and J by 3 bases, with 10 bases between the two germline ends. Germline CDR1 SGHRS, CDR2 YFSETQ. The CDR3 has 14 amino acids. This chain's CDR3 is CASSLVGEGYEQYF. CDR3 coding DNA: TGCGCCAGCAGCTTGGTTGGGGAAGGCTACGAGCAGTACTTC.

This clonotype was seen only a few times. The chain carries TRBV4-2 and TRBJ1-2, with unresolved D. Germline CDR1 reads LGHNA; CDR2 reads YNFKEQ. This CDR3 is 11 amino acids long. V was trimmed by 6 bases and J by 4 bases, leaving 6 bases between them. CDR3 DNA sequence: TGTGCCAGCAGGCACAGCTATGGCTACACCTTC. Protein: CASRHSYGYTF.

Ten or more counts support this clonotype. The chain couples TRBV29-1 to TRBJ2-1; 14 positions agree with TRBD2. V shed 8 bases, J shed 8 bases, and the junction held 5 bases outside the gene matches. CDR3 length equals 13 residues. The germline CDR1 and CDR2 sequences are SQVTM and ANQGSEA. CDR3 nucleotide sequence: TGCAGCTGCGGGACTAGCGGGAGTTATGAGCAGTTCTTC. This translates into CSCGTSGSYEQFF.

This clonotype has a handful of counts. The V and J genes are TRBV5-1 and TRBJ2-2, with 7 nucleotides matching TRBD2. There are 15 residues in the CDR3. The germline gives CDR1 SGHRS, CDR2 YFSETQ. V dropped 4 bases and J dropped 2; count of bases not matched to a gene: 5. CDR3 DNA: TGCGCCAGCAGCCCCGGGACTATCAACACCGGGGAGCTGTTTTTT. Its protein is CASSPGTINTGELFF.